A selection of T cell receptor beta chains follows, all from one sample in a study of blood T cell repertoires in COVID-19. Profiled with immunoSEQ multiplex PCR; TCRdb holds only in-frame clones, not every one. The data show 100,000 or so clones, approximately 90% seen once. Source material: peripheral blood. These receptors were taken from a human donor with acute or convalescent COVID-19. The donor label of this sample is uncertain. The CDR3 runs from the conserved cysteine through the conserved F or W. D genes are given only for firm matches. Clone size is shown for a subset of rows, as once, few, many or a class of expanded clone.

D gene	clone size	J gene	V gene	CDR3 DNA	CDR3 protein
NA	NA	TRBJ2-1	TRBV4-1	TGCGCCAGCAGCCAACCACTAGTTGTTGGAGGCTACAATGAGCAGTTCTTC	CASSQPLVVGGYNEQFF
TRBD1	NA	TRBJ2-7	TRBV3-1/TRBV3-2	TGTGCCAGCAGCCCCGGACAGGGATCGTACGAGCAGTACTTC	CASSPGQGSYEQYF
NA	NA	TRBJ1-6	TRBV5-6	TGTGCCAGCAGCTTGGGGCCGTTCTCCTATAATTCACCCCTCCACTTT	CASSLGPFSYNSPLHF
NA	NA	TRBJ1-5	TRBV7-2	TGTGCCAGCAGCCTATTGAGCAATCAGCCCCAGCATTTT	CASSLLSNQPQHF
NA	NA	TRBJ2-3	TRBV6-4	TGTGCCAGCAGTGACTCACCCAGAGATACGCAGTATTTT	CASSDSPRDTQYF
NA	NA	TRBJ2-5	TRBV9	TGTGCCAGCAGCGTAGGTCGCAGCCAAGAGACCCAGTACTTC	CASSVGRSQETQYF
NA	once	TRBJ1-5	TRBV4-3	TGCGCCAGCAGCCAGGCACTTACAGGGAATCAGCCCCAGCATTTT	CASSQALTGNQPQHF
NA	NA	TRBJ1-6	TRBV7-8	TGTGCCAGCAGCTTCGGGACACCGAGTCCCCTCCACTTT	CASSFGTPSPLHF
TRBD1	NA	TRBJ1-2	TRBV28	TGTGCCAGCAGTAGGGGGCTGTATGGCTACACCTTC	CASSRGLYGYTF
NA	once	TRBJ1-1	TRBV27	TGTGCCAGCAGTTTTTTAGGTCTAGGGAGTGCGTCGAACACTGAAGCTTTCTTT	CASSFLGLGSASNTEAFF
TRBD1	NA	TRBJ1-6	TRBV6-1	TGTGCCAGCAGCGAAGGGGGACAGTATTCACCCCTCCACTTT	CASSEGGQYSPLHF
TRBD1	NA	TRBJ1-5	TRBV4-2	TGTGCCAGCAGACAGACAGGGGGCCTTAATCAGCCCCAGCATTTT	CASRQTGGLNQPQHF
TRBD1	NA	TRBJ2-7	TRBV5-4	TGTGCCAGCAGCTTGTCAGGGACAGGGCGCGAGCAGTACTTC	CASSLSGTGREQYF
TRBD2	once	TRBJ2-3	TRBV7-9	TGTGCCAGCAGTCCTTCACCCGGCCTCCCGGGAGGGGATACGCAGTATTTT	CASSPSPGLPGGDTQYF